These 11 T cell receptor beta chains came from one sample sequenced in a study of blood T cell repertoires in COVID-19. The repertoire was sequenced with immunoSEQ multiplex PCR; TCRdb's copy has only in-frame clones and lacks some. The sample records more than 300,000 clones, 80% to 90% being singletons. Sequencing was done on a sample of PBMCs or T cells enriched from blood (not recorded which). The receptors derive from a man aged 35-49 years in a cohort exposed to, infected with or recovered from COVID-19 (not recorded which).

This clone was counted once. The chain employs TRBV4-2 and TRBJ1-1, with 10 bases identical to TRBD1. Germline values: CDR1 LGHNA, CDR2 YNFKEQ. The trim removed 0 bases at V and 7 bases at J, leaving 5 bases unmatched. This CDR3 has 15 amino acids. The CDR3 sequence: CASSQERTGGDEAFF. CDR3 sequence (DNA): TGTGCCAGCAGCCAAGAGAGGACAGGGGGGGATGAAGCTTTCTTT.

This chain links TRBV4-2 with TRBJ1-2; 7 bases line up with TRBD1. The junction had 9 bases not matched to a gene; V was cut back by 1 base and J by 7 bases. This CDR3 spans 15 amino acids. Germline assignment: CDR1 LGHNA and CDR2 YNFKEQ. The CDR3: CASSQVRDRAGGYTF. For the CDR3, the DNA is TGTGCCAGCAGCCAAGTGCGAGACAGGGCTGGTGGCTACACCTTC.

This chain joins TRBV4-1 and TRBJ1-1; D may be TRBD1 (5 bases). Between the trimmed V and J ends, which lost 0 bases and 5 bases, there was a span of 7 bases. Germline CDR1 reads MGHRA; CDR2 reads YSYEKL. The CDR3 runs to 13 residues. The CDR3 nucleotides read TGCGCCAGCAGCCAAGACGGGGGAACTGAAGCTTTCTTT. Protein sequence: CASSQDGGTEAFF.

The J gene is TRBJ1-2, the V gene TRBV7-3; possible D gene TRBD1, 6 bases. Trimming left V 0 bases short and J 6 bases short, with 8 bases between. The CDR3 has 13 amino acids. Germline assignment: CDR1 SGHTA and CDR2 FQGTGA. This CDR3 is CASSLTAGDGYTF. CDR3 coding DNA: TGTGCCAGCAGCTTAACGGCAGGGGATGGCTACACCTTC.

This clone was observed a single time. The V call is TRBV6-2 or TRBV6-3, the J call TRBJ1-6; 10 positions match TRBD1. The CDR3 totals 15 residues. Germline CDR1 reads MNHEY; CDR2 reads SVGEGT. Trimming removed 6 bases from V and 10 bases from J; junction bases left unmatched: 9. CDR3 residues: CASSAGGTGASPLHF. The CDR3 DNA follows: TGTGCCAGCAGCGCCGGAGGGACAGGGGCGTCACCCCTCCACTTT.

This clone was recorded a few times. V gene TRBV10-3 combines with J gene TRBJ1-2; D is undetermined. The CDR3 loop spans 8 amino acids. Trimming stripped 11 bases from V and 8 bases from J, with 6 bases between. Germline assignment: CDR1 ENHRY and CDR2 SYGVKD. The CDR3 bases are TGTGCCGCGGGCGGCTACACCTTC. Its translation: CAAGGYTF.

The chain combines TRBV9 with TRBJ2-3, with D possibly TRBD2 on 6 matching bases. The CDR3 spans 14 residues. Germline assignment: CDR1 SGDLS and CDR2 YYNGEE. Trimming stripped 6 bases from V and 2 bases from J, with 13 bases between. The CDR3 spells CASTLGGITDTQYF. CDR3 DNA: TGTGCCAGCACCCTCGGCGGGATCACAGATACGCAGTATTTT.

The chain combines TRBV28 with TRBJ1-5; TRBD1 aligns across 7 bases. V was clipped by 8 bases and J by 5 bases; unmatched bases: 12. The germline V gene has CDR1 MDHEN and CDR2 SYDVKM. The CDR3 is 15 residues long. CDR3 in DNA: TGTGCCAGCCTCCCGAGGGGGCCGATTTATCAGCCCCAGCATTTT. It specifies CASLPRGPIYQPQHF.

This chain links TRBV3-1 (or the pseudogene TRBV3-2) with TRBJ2-2, with D perhaps matching TRBD1 (5 bases). Germline values: CDR1 LGHDT, CDR2 YNNKEL (reference sequence). The length of the CDR3 is 13 residues. Trimming removed 1 base at V and 8 bases at J, with 8 bases between. The CDR3 region has the DNA TGTGCCAGCAGCCAAGGGACACGAGGGGAGCTGTTTTTT. Translated, it gives CASSQGTRGELFF.

The rearrangement joins TRBV5-5 to TRBJ1-2, with TRBD1 matching over 7 bases. Trimming at V came to 1 base and at J to 7 bases, leaving 10 bases not matched to a gene. CDR3 length equals 15 residues. Germline assignment: CDR1 SGHKS and CDR2 YYEKEE (reference sequence). CDR3 residues: CASSLNQGVLGGYTF. CDR3 in DNA: TGTGCCAGCAGCTTGAATCAGGGGGTCTTGGGTGGCTACACCTTC.

This chain's CDR3 is CASSVWDRGRGGNTIYF. DNA of the CDR3: TGTGCCAGCAGCGTATGGGACAGGGGGCGAGGTGGAAACACCATATATTTT. The chain combines TRBV9 with TRBJ1-3; TRBD1 matches at 12 bases. The V and J ends lost 1 base and 3 bases, in that order; junction bases with no gene match: 5. The germline V gene encodes CDR1 SGDLS and CDR2 YYNGEE. The CDR3 covers 17 residues.